The rows below give T cell receptor beta chains drawn from one sample of a study of CD8 T cells in Susac syndrome. TCRdb recomputed calls from the immunoSEQ multiplex PCR reads with MiXCR, one row per CDR3 protein. The table records some 180,000 distinct CDR3 sequences, approximately 93% of them present only once. Sequenced: CD4+ T cells from PBMCs. The source of these receptors is a human donor in good health. CDR3s include the opening cysteine and the closing phenylalanine or tryptophan. D genes are given only for firm matches. Clone size is shown for a subset of rows, as once, few, many or a class of expanded clone.

TRBJ2-6	.	TRBV29-1	.	TGCAGCGCGGTGGTGGGGACCGGGGCCAACGTCCTGACTTTC	CSAVVGTGANVLTF
TRBJ2-3	TRBD2	TRBV10-3	.	TGTGCCATCAGTGAGTCGTGGGTAGCGGGGGGAGATACGCAGTATTTT	CAISESWVAGGDTQYF
TRBJ1-1	TRBD1	TRBV14	.	TGTGCCAGCAGCCAGACAGGGGGGAAGACTGAAGCTTTCTTT	CASSQTGGKTEAFF
TRBJ2-3	TRBD2	TRBV29-1	once	TGCAGCGTCGAACTAGCGGGGTCGCACACAGATACGCAGTATTTT	CSVELAGSHTDTQYF
TRBJ1-4	.	TRBV4-2	.	TGTGCCAGCAGCCAATCTTCCCAGTCGGGGGAAAAACTGTTTTTT	CASSQSSQSGEKLFF
TRBJ2-1	.	TRBV6-5	once	TGTGCCAGCAGAGCGGGCCGTGGACGGTACCATGAGCAGTTCTTC	CASRAGRGRYHEQFF
TRBJ1-1	.	TRBV12-3/TRBV12-4	.	TGTGCCAGCAGCTCCCTAAGGGGCCCCGGGAGCACTGAAGCTTTCTTT	CASSSLRGPGSTEAFF
TRBJ1-4	.	TRBV7-3	.	TGTGCCAGCAGCCCTAAGGGGGGTGAAAAACTGTTTTTT	CASSPKGGEKLFF
TRBJ1-3	.	TRBV29-1	.	TGCAGCGTGGTTACGGCTGGAAACACCATATATTTT	CSVVTAGNTIYF
TRBJ2-2	TRBD2	TRBV7-2	.	TGTGCCAGCAGCTTAGACCGCCTAGCGGGGATCACCGGGGAGCTGTTTTTT	CASSLDRLAGITGELFF
TRBJ2-3	TRBD1	TRBV3-1	.	TGTGCCAGCAGCCAAGAGGGGACAGGGGACACAGATACGCAGTATTTT	CASSQEGTGDTDTQYF
TRBJ1-5	.	TRBV20-1	.	TGCAGTGCGACGGCAGCGCCTCCAAGCCAGCCCCAGCATTTT	CSATAAPPSQPQHF
TRBJ2-2	.	TRBV20-1	.	TGCAGTGCTAGAGATAGTCCAGGTTTCTCCGGGGAGCTGTTTTTT	CSARDSPGFSGELFF
TRBJ1-2	.	TRBV20-1	.	TGCAGTGCTAGGCCCACAGCCGCTAGAGGCTACACCTTC	CSARPTAARGYTF
TRBJ2-2	.	TRBV10-3	.	TGTGCCATCAGTGACTTACAGAACACCGGGGAGCTGTTTTTT	CAISDLQNTGELFF
TRBJ1-1	.	TRBV29-1	.	TGCAGCGTTGCCAGGGGTGGGGACACTGAAGCTTTCTTT	CSVARGGDTEAFF
TRBJ2-7	.	TRBV12-3/TRBV12-4	.	TGTGCCAGCAGCTTCGGACGTGTTTCCTACGAGCAGTACTTC	CASSFGRVSYEQYF
TRBJ2-6	.	TRBV6-1	.	TGTGCCAGCAGTGAAGGTGCAGGGGCCAACGTCCTGACTTTC	CASSEGAGANVLTF
TRBJ2-7	.	TRBV5-1	.	TGCGCCAGCAGGGAGGGGTCCCACGAGCAGTACTTC	CASREGSHEQYF
TRBJ1-1	.	TRBV20-1	.	TGCAGTGCCAGAAGGGTTAACACTGAAGCTTTCTTT	CSARRVNTEAFF
TRBJ1-3	.	TRBV5-1	.	TGCGCCAGCAGCTTGGAGAGGCTGACCCGAGGTGGAAACACCATATATTTT	CASSLERLTRGGNTIYF
TRBJ2-7	.	TRBV5-1	once	TGCGCCAGCAGGACACAGGAATTTTCCTACGAGCAGTACTTC	CASRTQEFSYEQYF
TRBJ2-1	.	TRBV7-2	.	TGTGCCAGCAGCTTACAGGGTACCGTGACAAGTGAGCAGTTCTTC	CASSLQGTVTSEQFF
TRBJ1-6	.	TRBV7-2	.	TGTGCCAGCGCGGCGGGGCTAAATTCACCCCTCCACTTT	CASAAGLNSPLHF
TRBJ1-5	.	TRBV19	.	TGTGCCAGTAGTATAATGGGGGGCGGTCCCAATCAGCCCCAGCATTTT	CASSIMGGGPNQPQHF
TRBJ2-7	.	TRBV4-1	.	TGCGCCAGCAGCCAAGCCCCGACCGACCCTTACGAGCAGTACTTC	CASSQAPTDPYEQYF
TRBJ1-5	TRBD1	TRBV7-8	.	TGTGCCAGCAGCTCTAAGGCGGGACAGGGGAACAATCAGCCCCAGCATTTT	CASSSKAGQGNNQPQHF
TRBJ2-3	.	TRBV5-1	.	TGCGCCAGCAGCCTCGGGACCCACGCGCAGTATTTT	CASSLGTHAQYF
TRBJ1-2	.	TRBV30	.	TGTGCCTGGAGTGAGATGCGGCAGGGAAAGAACACCTTC	CAWSEMRQGKNTF
TRBJ2-4	.	TRBV4-2	.	TGTGCCAGCAGCCAAGATCGGCATTTCTGGGGCATTCAGTACTTC	CASSQDRHFWGIQYF
TRBJ2-2	.	TRBV3-1	few	TGTGCCAGCAGTCCATATGGAGAGGCCGGGGAGCTGTTTTTT	CASSPYGEAGELFF
TRBJ2-7	TRBD2	TRBV20-1	.	TGCAGTGCTGCCCCGGGGACTAGTCAGGAGCAGTACTTC	CSAAPGTSQEQYF
TRBJ2-7	.	TRBV5-1	.	TGCGCCAGCAGCTTGGGAGTAAGTAGCTCCTACGAGCAGTACTTC	CASSLGVSSSYEQYF
TRBJ1-2	.	TRBV7-9	.	TGTGCCAGCAGCGCTACAGGGTTCGGGTATGGCTACACCTTC	CASSATGFGYGYTF
TRBJ2-1	.	TRBV5-6	.	.	CAGTTSGREGAMDEQFF
TRBJ1-1	.	TRBV6-5	.	TGTGCCAGCAGTTACTCGGCGGCGGTGAACACTGAAGCTTTCTTT	CASSYSAAVNTEAFF
TRBJ2-1	TRBD2	TRBV7-2	.	TGTGCCAGCAGCTTAAGCCCTAGCGGGGGGCCCAATGAGCAGTTCTTC	CASSLSPSGGPNEQFF
TRBJ2-5	.	TRBV30	.	TGTGCCTGGAGTGAACACCGGGACGGATGGCACTTC	CAWSEHRDGWHF
TRBJ1-2	TRBD1	TRBV10-3	.	TGTGCCATCAGTGAACTGCTCGGACAGGCCGTGAGGGGCTACACCTTC	CAISELLGQAVRGYTF
TRBJ1-3	.	TRBV28	.	TGTGCCAGCAGTGACTTTGGGACCTTCTCTGGAAACACCATATATTTT	CASSDFGTFSGNTIYF
TRBJ2-7	TRBD2	TRBV7-2	.	TGTGCCAGCAGCTTAGCGGGGACTAGCGGGGGCTCCTACGAGCAGTACTTC	CASSLAGTSGGSYEQYF
TRBJ1-5	.	TRBV18	.	TGTGCCAGCTCAGGAGACGGCCATGAGCCCCAGCATTTT	CASSGDGHEPQHF
TRBJ2-2	.	TRBV7-6	.	TGTGCCAGCAGCTTAAGGAGAGCCACCGGGGAGCTGTTTTTT	CASSLRRATGELFF
TRBJ2-1	TRBD1	TRBV28	.	TGTGCCAGCCTCGGGACAGTTCAGTTCTTC	CASLGTVQFF
TRBJ1-5	TRBD1	TRBV6-5	once	TGTGCCAGCAGTCCTATGACAGGGCGTCAGCCCCAGCATTTT	CASSPMTGRQPQHF
TRBJ2-7	.	TRBV20-1	.	TGCAGTGCTAGATCCGTCCCCAGGGAGCAGTACTTC	CSARSVPREQYF
TRBJ2-1	TRBD1	TRBV9	.	TGTGCCAGCAGCGTAGGGGGACAGGGGTTAGCTGAGCAGTTCTTC	CASSVGGQGLAEQFF
TRBJ1-6	.	TRBV7-2	.	TGTGCCAGCAGCCCCTGGGAGGGATCACCCCTCCACTTT	CASSPWEGSPLHF